These T cell receptor beta chains were read from a single sample in a study of blood T cell repertoires in COVID-19. Using immunoSEQ multiplex PCR, the repertoire was profiled, and TCRdb retains in-frame clones only, with some absent. The sample has some 290,000 clones, 90% to 95% seen once. Specimen: PBMCs or T cells enriched from blood (not recorded which). The receptor source for this set is a woman in her 30s who had been exposed to COVID-19. The CDR3 runs from the conserved cysteine through the conserved F or W. D genes are given only for firm matches. Clone size is stated in some rows and not others, as once, few, many or a class when expanded.

>TRBV19|.|.|TRBJ2-5
TGTGCCAGTATATCTGAGGGTCAGACCCAGTACTTC
CASISEGQTQYF
>TRBV9|.|TRBD1|TRBJ1-2
TGTGCCAGCAGCGCCCGGACAGGAGGATCTAACTATGGCTACACCTTC
CASSARTGGSNYGYTF
>TRBV7-8|.|TRBD2|TRBJ2-3
TGTGCCAGCAGCCCTTTTCGCGGGGGGGTTACAGATACGCAGTATTTT
CASSPFRGGVTDTQYF
>TRBV24-1|.|.|TRBJ2-6
TGTGCCACCAGTGATAGGAAGGGGTCTGGGGCCAACGTCCTGACTTTC
CATSDRKGSGANVLTF
>TRBV7-9|.|TRBD1|TRBJ2-3
TGTGCCAGCCGACAGGGGAGCACAGATACGCAGTATTTT
CASRQGSTDTQYF
>TRBV18|.|.|TRBJ1-1
TGTGCCAGCTCGCAAGCAGGGATCTACACTGAAGCTTTCTTT
CASSQAGIYTEAFF
>TRBV5-1|.|TRBD1|TRBJ1-6
TGCGCCAGCAGTCGAGACAGGGGGAATTCACCCCTCCACTTT
CASSRDRGNSPLHF
>TRBV6-2/TRBV6-3|.|.|TRBJ2-7
TGTGCCAGCAGTTTTAGAACCCCTCTCTACGAGCAGTACTTC
CASSFRTPLYEQYF
>TRBV19|.|TRBD1|TRBJ1-5
TGTGCCAGTAGTTCCGGGACAGGGAATCAGCCCCAGCATTTT
CASSSGTGNQPQHF
>TRBV19|.|TRBD1|TRBJ1-1
TGTGCCAGTAGTATAGGAGGACAGGGGAAGATGGCTTTCTTT
CASSIGGQGKMAFF
>TRBV15|few|.|TRBJ1-2
TGTGCCACCAAAGGGGGCTATGGCTACACCTTC
CATKGGYGYTF
>TRBV4-1|.|.|TRBJ1-5
TGCGCCAGCAGCCAAGTGCGAGGGATCAATCAGCCCCAGCATTTT
CASSQVRGINQPQHF
>TRBV4-1|.|.|TRBJ1-2
TGCGCCAGCAGCCAAGATACTCTACGAAGACCGGGCTATGGCTACACCTTC
CASSQDTLRRPGYGYTF
>TRBV20-1|.|TRBD1|TRBJ1-6
TGCAGTGCTAGTACAGGGGGTGATTCACCCCTCCACTTT
CSASTGGDSPLHF
>TRBV5-1|.|.|TRBJ2-4
TGCGCCAGCAGCTTGGCCGGAAACATTCAGTACTTC
CASSLAGNIQYF
>TRBV28|.|TRBD1|TRBJ1-2
TGTGCCAGCAGTCTCGGACAGGGGGCCTATGGCTACACCTTC
CASSLGQGAYGYTF
>TRBV7-9|.|.|TRBJ2-4
TGTGCCAGCAGATTAGGTAGTGACATTCAGTACTTC
CASRLGSDIQYF
>TRBV5-1|.|TRBD1|TRBJ1-1
TGCGCCAGCAGGGACGGGACAGGGAACACTGAAGCTTTCTTT
CASRDGTGNTEAFF
>TRBV5-6|.|.|TRBJ1-6
TGTGCCAGCAGCTTGTTGGAGGCTAATTCACCCCTCCACTTT
CASSLLEANSPLHF
>TRBV5-1|.|TRBD1|TRBJ2-7
TGCGCCAGCAGCTGGGACCGGGACAGGCCAACCTACGAGCAGTACTTC
CASSWDRDRPTYEQYF
>TRBV27|.|.|TRBJ2-2
TGTGCCAGCAGTTTAGAGCCCCACGTCTTAGGGGGCACCGGGGAGCTGTTTTTT
CASSLEPHVLGGTGELFF
>TRBV25-1|.|.|TRBJ1-1
TGTGCCAGCACCAGGATGATTGCAGGGCCGACTGAAGCTTTCTTT
CASTRMIAGPTEAFF
>TRBV7-2|.|.|TRBJ1-1
TGTGCCAGCAGCTCCCAAGGGGTTATCGCTTTCTTT
CASSSQGVIAFF
>TRBV5-4|.|TRBD1|TRBJ1-4
TGTGCCAGCAGCCCCGGGGGACAGATGAATGAAAAACTGTTTTTT
CASSPGGQMNEKLFF
>TRBV6-2/TRBV6-3|once|.|TRBJ1-2
TGTGCCAGCAGTTACGATGGAGGGATGAACTATGGCTACACCTTC
CASSYDGGMNYGYTF
>TRBV4-1|once|.|TRBJ2-5
TGCGCCAGCAGCCAAGGAACCTTCGGGGGAGAGACCCAGTACTTC
CASSQGTFGGETQYF
>TRBV4-1|.|TRBD1|TRBJ1-5
TGCGCCAGCAGCCAAAGTATACTCCGGGACAGGGGGCGGCAGCCCCAGCATTTT
CASSQSILRDRGRQPQHF
>TRBV18|.|.|TRBJ1-1
TGTGCCAGCTCACCCGCTCTCGCGGACACTGAAGCTTTCTTT
CASSPALADTEAFF
>TRBV18|.|TRBD1|TRBJ1-2
TGTGCCAGCTCACCGGACAGGGAGAACTATGGCTACACCTTC
CASSPDRENYGYTF
>TRBV29-1|.|.|TRBJ1-5
TGCAGCGTTGTAGGGGACATGTATCAGCCCCAGCATTTT
CSVVGDMYQPQHF
>TRBV12-3/TRBV12-4|.|.|TRBJ1-2
TGTGCCAGCAGTTTCATGGAGGCGGAAGGCTACACCTTC
CASSFMEAEGYTF
>TRBV18|.|TRBD1|TRBJ1-1
TGTGCCAGCTCATCGGGACAGGGGGCAGTAGGCACTGAAGCTTTCTTT
CASSSGQGAVGTEAFF
>TRBV19|.|.|TRBJ1-2
TGTGCCAGTAGTCTCGAAACGGGAGGGTCGGATGGCTACACCTTC
CASSLETGGSDGYTF
>TRBV6-5|.|.|TRBJ1-5
TGTGCCAGCGGACCGAGGGCGAACAATCAGCCCCAGCATTTT
CASGPRANNQPQHF
>TRBV12-3/TRBV12-4|.|.|TRBJ2-7
TGTGCCAGCAGTTCAGGACGGTCGGGGGAGCAGTACTTC
CASSSGRSGEQYF
>TRBV27|.|.|TRBJ1-5
TGTGCCAGCAGTTTACACAGGGTTAGCAATCAGCCCCAGCATTTT
CASSLHRVSNQPQHF
>TRBV20-1|.|.|TRBJ2-5
TGCAGTGCGCGGATGGTCGAGACCCAGTACTTC
CSARMVETQYF
>TRBV29-1|many|.|TRBJ1-2
TGCAGCGTTGTTGAGAACTATGGCTACACCTTC
CSVVENYGYTF
>TRBV7-3|.|.|TRBJ2-6
TGTGCCAGCAGACCGTCGGGCTCTGGGGCCAACGTCCTGACTTTC
CASRPSGSGANVLTF
>TRBV5-4|.|.|TRBJ2-3
TGTGCCAGCAGACTTTCCGAGCTACCCACAGATACGCAGTATTTT
CASRLSELPTDTQYF
>TRBV2|.|.|TRBJ2-7
TGTGCCAGCACCGCGGGGTATGAGCAGTACTTC
CASTAGYEQYF
>TRBV3-1/TRBV3-2|.|TRBD1|TRBJ1-5
TGTGCCAGCAGCCAAAACAGGGGCCAGCCCCAGCATTTT
CASSQNRGQPQHF
>TRBV3-1/TRBV3-2|.|.|TRBJ1-3
TGTGCCAGCAGCACGCGAGGCTCTGCGAGAAACACCATATATTTT
CASSTRGSARNTIYF
>TRBV6-2/TRBV6-3|.|.|TRBJ2-5
TGTGCCAGCAGTTACCCGAGGGAGACCCAGTACTTC
CASSYPRETQYF
>TRBV20-1|.|.|TRBJ1-2
TGCAGTGCCTGGCGGGGGGATGGGTACACCTTC
CSAWRGDGYTF
>TRBV5-1|few|TRBD1|TRBJ1-3
TGCGCCATCCCAGGGGGCAATGGTGGAAACACCATATATTTT
CAIPGGNGGNTIYF
>TRBV30|.|TRBD1|TRBJ1-5
TGTGCCTGGAGTCAACCTGCGCAGGGGGGCAATCAGCCCCAGCATTTT
CAWSQPAQGGNQPQHF
>TRBV5-8|.|TRBD1|TRBJ1-5
TGTGCCAGCAGCCCCAACAGGGGGCGCGGCAATCAGCCCCAGCATTTT
CASSPNRGRGNQPQHF
>TRBV7-9|once|TRBD1|TRBJ1-2
TGTGCCAGCAGCTTCGCGGACAGGGGGCTCTATGGCTACACCTTC
CASSFADRGLYGYTF